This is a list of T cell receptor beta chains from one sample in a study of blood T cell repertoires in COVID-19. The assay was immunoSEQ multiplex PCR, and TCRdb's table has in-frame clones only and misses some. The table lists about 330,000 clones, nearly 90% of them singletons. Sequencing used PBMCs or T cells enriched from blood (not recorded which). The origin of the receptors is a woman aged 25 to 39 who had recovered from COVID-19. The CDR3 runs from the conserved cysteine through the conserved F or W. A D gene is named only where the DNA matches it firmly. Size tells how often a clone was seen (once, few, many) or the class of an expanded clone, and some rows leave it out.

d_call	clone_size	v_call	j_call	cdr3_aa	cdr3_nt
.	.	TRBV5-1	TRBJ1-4	CASSLRGVEKLFF	TGCGCCAGCAGCTTGCGGGGGGTTGAAAAACTGTTTTTT
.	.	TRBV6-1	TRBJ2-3	CASSEVPPAGARRDTQYF	TGTGCCAGCAGTGAAGTGCCCCCCGCGGGGGCTCGGAGAGATACGCAGTATTTT
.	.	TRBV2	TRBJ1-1	CASSEATATEAFF	TGTGCCAGCAGTGAAGCGACAGCCACTGAAGCTTTCTTT
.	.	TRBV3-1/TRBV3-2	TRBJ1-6	CASSPAGRGTPLHF	TGTGCCAGCAGCCCTGCGGGGCGGGGGACACCCCTCCACTTT
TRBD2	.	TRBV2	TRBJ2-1	CASSQRVPNGLAGGSSYNEQFF	TGTGCCAGCAGTCAAAGGGTTCCCAACGGACTAGCGGGGGGGAGCTCCTACAATGAGCAGTTCTTC
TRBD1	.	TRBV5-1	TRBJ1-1	CASSALTGGVGNTEAFF	TGCGCCAGCAGCGCGTTGACAGGGGGCGTCGGGAACACTGAAGCTTTCTTT
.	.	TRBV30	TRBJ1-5	CAWSVTDYQPQHF	TGTGCCTGGAGTGTGACAGATTATCAGCCCCAGCATTTT
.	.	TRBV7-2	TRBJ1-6	CASSSTGPYNSPLHF	TGTGCCAGCAGCTCCACAGGGCCCTATAATTCACCCCTCCACTTT
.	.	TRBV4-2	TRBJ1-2	CASSQDGSRAFYGYTF	TGTGCCAGCAGCCAAGATGGGTCCAGGGCCTTCTATGGCTACACCTTC
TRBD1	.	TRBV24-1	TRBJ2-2	CATSDRTGPTNTGELFF	TGTGCCACCAGTGATAGGACAGGTCCGACGAACACCGGGGAGCTGTTTTTT
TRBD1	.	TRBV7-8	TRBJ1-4	CASSLGTGAETNEKLFF	TGTGCCAGCAGCTTAGGGACAGGGGCTGAAACTAATGAAAAACTGTTTTTT
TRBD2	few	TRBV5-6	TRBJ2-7	CASSSLSGRGEQYF	TGTGCCAGCAGCTCGCTTAGCGGGCGAGGCGAGCAGTACTTC
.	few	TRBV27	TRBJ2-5	CASSSKETQYF	TGTGCCAGCAGTTCAAAAGAGACCCAGTACTTC
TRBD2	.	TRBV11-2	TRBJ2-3	CASSSRAGGTDTQYF	TGTGCCAGCAGCTCTCGTGCGGGGGGAACAGATACGCAGTATTTT
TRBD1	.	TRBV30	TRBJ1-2	CAWSVMGQLTTF	TGTGCCTGGAGTGTAATGGGACAGTTAACCACCTTC
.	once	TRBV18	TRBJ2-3	CASSPQGAAPDTQYF	TGTGCCAGCTCACCACAGGGAGCGGCCCCCGATACGCAGTATTTT
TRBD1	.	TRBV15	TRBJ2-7	CATKFDRGSYEQYF	TGTGCCACCAAGTTCGACAGGGGCTCCTACGAGCAGTACTTC
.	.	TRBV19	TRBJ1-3	CASSQGNTIYF	TGTGCCAGTAGTCAGGGAAACACCATATATTTT
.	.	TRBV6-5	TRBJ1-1	CASSYSIPGTEAFF	TGTGCCAGCAGTTACTCGATACCCGGGACTGAAGCTTTCTTT